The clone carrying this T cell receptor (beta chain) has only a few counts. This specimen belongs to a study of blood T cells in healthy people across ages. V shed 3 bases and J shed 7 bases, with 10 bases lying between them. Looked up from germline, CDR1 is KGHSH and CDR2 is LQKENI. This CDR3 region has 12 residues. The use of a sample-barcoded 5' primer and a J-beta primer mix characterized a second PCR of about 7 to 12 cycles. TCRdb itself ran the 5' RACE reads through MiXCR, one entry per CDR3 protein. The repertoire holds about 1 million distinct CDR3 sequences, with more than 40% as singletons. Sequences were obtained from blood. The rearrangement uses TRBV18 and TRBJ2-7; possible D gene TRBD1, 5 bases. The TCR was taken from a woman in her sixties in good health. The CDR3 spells CASSPQGPEQYF. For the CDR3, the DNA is TGTGCCAGCTCACCCCAGGGTCCTGAGCAGTACTTC.